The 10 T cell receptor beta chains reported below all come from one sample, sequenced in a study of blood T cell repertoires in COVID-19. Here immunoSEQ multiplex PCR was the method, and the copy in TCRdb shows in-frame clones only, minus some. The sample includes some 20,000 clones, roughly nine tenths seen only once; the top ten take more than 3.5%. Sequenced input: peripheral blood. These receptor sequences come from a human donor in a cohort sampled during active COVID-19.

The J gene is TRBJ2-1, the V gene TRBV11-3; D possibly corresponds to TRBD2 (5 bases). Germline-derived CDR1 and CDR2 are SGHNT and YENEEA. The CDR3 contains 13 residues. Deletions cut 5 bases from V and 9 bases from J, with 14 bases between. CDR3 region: CASSRGGGFEQFF. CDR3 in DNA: TGTGCCAGCAGCCGGGGTGGTGGGTTTGAGCAGTTCTTC.

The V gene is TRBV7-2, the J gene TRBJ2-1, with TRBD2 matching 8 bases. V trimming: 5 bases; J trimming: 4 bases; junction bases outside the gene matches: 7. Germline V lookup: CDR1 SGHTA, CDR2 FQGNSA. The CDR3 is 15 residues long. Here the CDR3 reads CASSAGGGFYNEQFF. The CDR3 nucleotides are TGTGCCAGCAGCGCCGGGGGGGGGTTTTACAATGAGCAGTTCTTC.

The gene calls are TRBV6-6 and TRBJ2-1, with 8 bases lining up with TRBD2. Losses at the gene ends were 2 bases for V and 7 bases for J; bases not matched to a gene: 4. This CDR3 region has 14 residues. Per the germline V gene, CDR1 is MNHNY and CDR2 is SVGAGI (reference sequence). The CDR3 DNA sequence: TGTGCCAGCAGTTACATTGCGGGGGGAAATGAGCAGTTCTTC. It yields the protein CASSYIAGGNEQFF.

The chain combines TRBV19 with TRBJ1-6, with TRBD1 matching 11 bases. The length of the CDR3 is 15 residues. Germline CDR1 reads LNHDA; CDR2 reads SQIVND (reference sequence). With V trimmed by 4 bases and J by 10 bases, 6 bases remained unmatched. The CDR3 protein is CASSKGQGEGSPLHF. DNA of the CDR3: TGTGCCAGTAGTAAGGGACAGGGGGAAGGATCACCCCTCCACTTT.

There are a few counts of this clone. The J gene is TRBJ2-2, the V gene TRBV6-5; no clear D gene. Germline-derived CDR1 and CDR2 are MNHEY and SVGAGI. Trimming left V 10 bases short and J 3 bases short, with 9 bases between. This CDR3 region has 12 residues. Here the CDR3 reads CATEKDTGELFF. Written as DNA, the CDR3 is TGTGCCACCGAGAAAGACACCGGGGAGCTGTTTTTT.

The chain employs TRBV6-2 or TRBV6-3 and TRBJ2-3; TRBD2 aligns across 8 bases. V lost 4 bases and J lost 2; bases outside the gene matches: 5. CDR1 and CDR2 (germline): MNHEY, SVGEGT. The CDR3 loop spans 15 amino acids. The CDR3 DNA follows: TGTGCCAGCAGTTCAGCGGGAGTTAACACAGATACGCAGTATTTT. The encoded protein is CASSSAGVNTDTQYF.

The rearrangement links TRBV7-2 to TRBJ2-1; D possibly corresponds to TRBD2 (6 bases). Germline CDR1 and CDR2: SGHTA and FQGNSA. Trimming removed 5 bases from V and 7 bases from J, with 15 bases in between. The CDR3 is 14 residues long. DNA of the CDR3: TGTGCCAGCAGCCACGGGGGAGATTCAAATGAGCAGTTCTTC. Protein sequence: CASSHGGDSNEQFF.

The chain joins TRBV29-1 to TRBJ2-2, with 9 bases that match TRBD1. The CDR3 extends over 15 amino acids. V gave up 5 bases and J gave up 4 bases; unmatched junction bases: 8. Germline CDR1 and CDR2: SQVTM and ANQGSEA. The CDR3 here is CSVRTGTGSTGELFF. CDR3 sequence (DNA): TGCAGCGTTCGTACCGGGACAGGGTCCACCGGGGAGCTGTTTTTT.

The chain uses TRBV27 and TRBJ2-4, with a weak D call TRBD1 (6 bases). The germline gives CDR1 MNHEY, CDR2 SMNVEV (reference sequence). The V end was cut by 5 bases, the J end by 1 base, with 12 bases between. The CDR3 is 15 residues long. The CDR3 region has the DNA TGTGCCAGCAGTGCAAACAGGGTGGCCAAAAACATTCAGTACTTC. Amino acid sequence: CASSANRVAKNIQYF.

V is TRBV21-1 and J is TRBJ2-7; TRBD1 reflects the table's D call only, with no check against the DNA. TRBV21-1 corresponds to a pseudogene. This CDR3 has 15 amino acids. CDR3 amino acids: CASSKLLQGTYEQYV. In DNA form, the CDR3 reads TGTGCCAGCAGCAAACTTCTACAGGGAACCTACGAGCAGTACGTC.